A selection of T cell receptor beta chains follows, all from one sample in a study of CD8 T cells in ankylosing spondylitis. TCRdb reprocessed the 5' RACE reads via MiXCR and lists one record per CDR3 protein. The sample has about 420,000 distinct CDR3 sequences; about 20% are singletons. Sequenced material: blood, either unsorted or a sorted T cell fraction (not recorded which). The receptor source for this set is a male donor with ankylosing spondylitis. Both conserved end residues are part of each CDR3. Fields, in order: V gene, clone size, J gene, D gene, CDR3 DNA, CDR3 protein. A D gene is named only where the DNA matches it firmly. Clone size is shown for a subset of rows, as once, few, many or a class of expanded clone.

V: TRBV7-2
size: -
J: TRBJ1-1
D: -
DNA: TGTGCCAGCATTGCAGGTCGTGCCACTGAAGCTTTCTTT
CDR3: CASIAGRATEAFF

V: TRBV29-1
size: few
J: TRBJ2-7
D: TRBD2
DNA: TGCAGCGCCCGGACTAGCGGGGGCTACGAGCAGTACTTC
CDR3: CSARTSGGYEQYF

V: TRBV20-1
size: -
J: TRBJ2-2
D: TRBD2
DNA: TGCAGTGCTAGAGATACCCGCGGGCTAGCGGGATTGACCGGGGAGCTGTTTTTT
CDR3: CSARDTRGLAGLTGELFF

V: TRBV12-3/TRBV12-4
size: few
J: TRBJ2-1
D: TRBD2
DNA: TGTGCCAGCAGTTTAGAGCGACTAGCGGGAGTTTATAATGAGCAGTTCTTC
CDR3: CASSLERLAGVYNEQFF

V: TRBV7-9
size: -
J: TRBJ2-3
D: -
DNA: TGTGCCAGCACCCCACTTAGGAGAAATACGCAGTATTTT
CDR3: CASTPLRRNTQYF

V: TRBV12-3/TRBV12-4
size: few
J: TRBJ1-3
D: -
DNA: TGTGCCAGCAGTTTATGGAATACTGGAAACACCATATATTTT
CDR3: CASSLWNTGNTIYF

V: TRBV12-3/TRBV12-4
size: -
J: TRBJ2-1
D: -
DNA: TGTGCCAGCAGTTTAAGAGAGAACAATGAGCAGTTCTTC
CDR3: CASSLRENNEQFF

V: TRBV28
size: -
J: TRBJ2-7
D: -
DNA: TGTGCCAGCAGTTTAGGCGGAGAATACGAGCAGTACTTC
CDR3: CASSLGGEYEQYF

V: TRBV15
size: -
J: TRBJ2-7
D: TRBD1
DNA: TGTGCCACCAGCAGAGATATGGGACAGGGCTACGAGCAGTACTTC
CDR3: CATSRDMGQGYEQYF

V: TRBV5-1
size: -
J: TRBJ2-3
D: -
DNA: TGCGCCAGCAGCCCGCAGGGGTACGGCACAGATACGCAGTATTTT
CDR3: CASSPQGYGTDTQYF

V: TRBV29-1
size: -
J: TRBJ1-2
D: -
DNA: TGCAGCGTTGAAGGGGGCTACTATGGCTACACCTTC
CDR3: CSVEGGYYGYTF

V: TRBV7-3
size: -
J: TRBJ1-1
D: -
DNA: TGTGCCAGCAGCTTAAAGGGGGAGAACACTGAAGCTTTCTTT
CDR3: CASSLKGENTEAFF

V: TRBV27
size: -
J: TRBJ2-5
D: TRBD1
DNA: TGTGCCAGCAGTCCCTACCGGGACAGGGTTCACCAAGAGACCCAGTACTTC
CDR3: CASSPYRDRVHQETQYF

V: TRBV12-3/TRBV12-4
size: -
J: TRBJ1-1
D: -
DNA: TGTGCCAGCAGTCCGTTTTTGAGGGACGGAAACACTGAAGCTTTCTTT
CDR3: CASSPFLRDGNTEAFF

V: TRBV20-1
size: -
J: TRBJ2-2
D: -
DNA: TGCAGTGCTAGATTTACTGGGAGTGCCGGGGAGCTGTTTTTT
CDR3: CSARFTGSAGELFF

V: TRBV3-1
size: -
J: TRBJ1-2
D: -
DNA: TGTGCCAGCAGCCAGAACCGGGACACTGGCTACACCTTC
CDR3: CASSQNRDTGYTF

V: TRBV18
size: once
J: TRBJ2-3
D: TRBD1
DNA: TGTGCCAGCTCACCACGTAGGACAGGGGACACAGATACGCAGTATTTT
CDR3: CASSPRRTGDTDTQYF

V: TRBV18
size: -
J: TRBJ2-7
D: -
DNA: TGTGCCAGCTCACCTTCTAATGGCGAGCAGTACTTC
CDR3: CASSPSNGEQYF

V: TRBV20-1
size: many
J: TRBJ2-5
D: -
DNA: TGCAGTGCTAGAGATGGAGGACAGTCCTTAAAGACCCAGTACTTC
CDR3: CSARDGGQSLKTQYF

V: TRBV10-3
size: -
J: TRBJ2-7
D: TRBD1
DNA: TGTGCCATCAGTCCGACACCGGGACAGGGCTCTTACGAGCAGTACTTC
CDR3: CAISPTPGQGSYEQYF

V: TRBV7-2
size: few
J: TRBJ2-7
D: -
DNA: TGTGCCAGCAGCTCGACCATAAAGCAGGGCCTTAAGTACTTC
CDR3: CASSSTIKQGLKYF

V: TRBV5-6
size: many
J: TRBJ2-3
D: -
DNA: TGTGCCAGCATCAGGGACTTCCGATACCCAGATACGCAGTATTTT
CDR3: CASIRDFRYPDTQYF

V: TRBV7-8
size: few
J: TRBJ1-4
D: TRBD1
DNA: TGTGCCAGCAGCCCCCCCGGACAGGGTCGGGAAAAACTGTTTTTT
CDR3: CASSPPGQGREKLFF

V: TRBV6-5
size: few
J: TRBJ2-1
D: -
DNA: TGTGCCAGCAGTTACTCGATAGGCGGGGTCTACAATGAGCAGTTCTTC
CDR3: CASSYSIGGVYNEQFF

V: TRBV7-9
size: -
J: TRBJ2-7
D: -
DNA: TGTGCCAGCAGCTCTCTAAGGGGTCCAGGCAGGTACTTC
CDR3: CASSSLRGPGRYF

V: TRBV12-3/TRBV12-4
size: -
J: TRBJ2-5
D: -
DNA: TGTGCCAGCAGTTTACCGTCACAGGATCGGGAGACCCAGTACTTC
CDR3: CASSLPSQDRETQYF

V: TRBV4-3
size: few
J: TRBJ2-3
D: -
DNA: TGCGCCAGCAGCCCCGTTTCCCCCGCTGGGGCAGATACGCAGTATTTT
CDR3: CASSPVSPAGADTQYF

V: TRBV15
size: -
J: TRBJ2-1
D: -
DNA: TGTGCCACCAGCAGAGGGGACCTTTACAATGAGCAGTTCTTC
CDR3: CATSRGDLYNEQFF

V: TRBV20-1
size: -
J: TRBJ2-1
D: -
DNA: TGCAGTGCTAGAGAGGGACCATTGGATGAGCAGTTCTTC
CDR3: CSAREGPLDEQFF